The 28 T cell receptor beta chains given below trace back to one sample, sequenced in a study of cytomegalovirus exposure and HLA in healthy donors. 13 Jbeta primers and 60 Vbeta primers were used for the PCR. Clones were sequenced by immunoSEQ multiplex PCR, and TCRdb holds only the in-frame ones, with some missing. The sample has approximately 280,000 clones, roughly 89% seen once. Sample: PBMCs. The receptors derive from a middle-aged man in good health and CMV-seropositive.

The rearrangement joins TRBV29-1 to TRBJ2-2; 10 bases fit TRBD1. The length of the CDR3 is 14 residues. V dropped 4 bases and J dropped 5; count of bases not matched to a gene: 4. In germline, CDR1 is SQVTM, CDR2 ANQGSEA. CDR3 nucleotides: TGCAGCGTTGTCGGGGACAGGGGAACCGGGGAGCTGTTTTTT. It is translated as CSVVGDRGTGELFF.

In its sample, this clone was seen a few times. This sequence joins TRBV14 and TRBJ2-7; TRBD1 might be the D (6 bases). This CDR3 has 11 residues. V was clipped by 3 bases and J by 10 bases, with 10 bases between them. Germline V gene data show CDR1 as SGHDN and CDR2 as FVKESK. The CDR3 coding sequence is TGTGCCAGCAGCCACGGACAGTTACAGTACTTC. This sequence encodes CASSHGQLQYF. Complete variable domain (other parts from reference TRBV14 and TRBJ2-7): EAGVTQFPSHSVIEKGQTVTLRCDPISGHDNLYWYRRVMGKEIKFLLHFVKESKQDESGMPNNRFLAERTGGTYSTLKVQPAELEDSGVYFCASSHGQLQYFGPGTRLTVT.

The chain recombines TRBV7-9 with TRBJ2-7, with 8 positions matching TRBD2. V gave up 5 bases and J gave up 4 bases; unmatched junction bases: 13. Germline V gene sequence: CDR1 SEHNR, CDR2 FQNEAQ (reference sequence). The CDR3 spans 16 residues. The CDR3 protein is CASSPRGEAGEYEQYF. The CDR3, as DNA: TGTGCCAGCAGCCCCCGAGGGGAAGCGGGAGAATACGAGCAGTACTTC.

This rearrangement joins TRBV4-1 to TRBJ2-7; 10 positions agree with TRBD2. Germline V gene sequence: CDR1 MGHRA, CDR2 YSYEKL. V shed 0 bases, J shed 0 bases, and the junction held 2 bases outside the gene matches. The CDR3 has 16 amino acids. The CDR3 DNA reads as TGCGCCAGCAGCCAAGATGCTAGCGGGAGCTCCTACGAGCAGTACTTC. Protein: CASSQDASGSSYEQYF.

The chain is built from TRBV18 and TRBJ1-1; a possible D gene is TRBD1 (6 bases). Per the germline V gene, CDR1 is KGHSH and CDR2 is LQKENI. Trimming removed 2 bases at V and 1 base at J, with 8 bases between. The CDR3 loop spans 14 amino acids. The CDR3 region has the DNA TGTGCCAGCTCACCAGACAGGAAGAACACTGAAGCTTTCTTT. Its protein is CASSPDRKNTEAFF.

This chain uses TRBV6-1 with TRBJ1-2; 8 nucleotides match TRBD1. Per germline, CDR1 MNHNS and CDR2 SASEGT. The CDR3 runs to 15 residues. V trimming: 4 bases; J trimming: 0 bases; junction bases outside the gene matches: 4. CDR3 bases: TGTGCCAGCAGTGGGCCGGGACAGGCTAACTATGGCTACACCTTC. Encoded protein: CASSGPGQANYGYTF.

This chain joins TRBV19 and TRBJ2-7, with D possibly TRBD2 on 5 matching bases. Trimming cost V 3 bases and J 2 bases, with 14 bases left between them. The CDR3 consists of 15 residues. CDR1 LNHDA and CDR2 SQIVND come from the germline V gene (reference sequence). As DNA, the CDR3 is TGTGCCAGTAGTATGGGGAAATCCGGGACCTACGAGCAGTACTTC. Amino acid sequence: CASSMGKSGTYEQYF.

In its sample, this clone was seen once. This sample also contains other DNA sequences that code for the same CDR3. In DNA, the CDR3 is TGCGCCAGCAGCCTTGGACTAGCGGGGGCTGCAGATACGCAGTATTTT. This codes for CASSLGLAGAADTQYF. The gene calls are TRBV5-1 and TRBJ2-3; TRBD2 agrees at 13 bases. The CDR3 is 16 amino acids. The germline V gene encodes CDR1 SGHRS and CDR2 YFSETQ. V lost 4 bases to trimming and J lost 4 bases; unmatched junction nucleotides: 6.

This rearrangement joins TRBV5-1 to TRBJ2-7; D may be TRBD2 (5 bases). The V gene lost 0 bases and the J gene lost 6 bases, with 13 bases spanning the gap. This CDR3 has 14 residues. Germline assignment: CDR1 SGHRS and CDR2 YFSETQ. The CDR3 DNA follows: TGCGCCAGCAGCTTGGAGGTAGGGAGAGGCGAGCAGTACTTC. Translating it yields CASSLEVGRGEQYF.

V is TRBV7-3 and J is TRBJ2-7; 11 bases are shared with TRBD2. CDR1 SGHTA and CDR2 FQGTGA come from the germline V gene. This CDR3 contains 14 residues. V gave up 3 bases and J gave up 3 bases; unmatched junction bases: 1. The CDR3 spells CASSFGLAGYEQYF. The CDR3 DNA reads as TGTGCCAGCAGCTTCGGACTAGCGGGCTACGAGCAGTACTTC. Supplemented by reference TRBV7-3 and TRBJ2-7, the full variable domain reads GAGVSQTPSNKVTEKGKYVELRCDPISGHTALYWYRQSLGQGPEFLIYFQGTGAADDSGLPNDRFFAVRPEGSVSTLKIQRTERGDSAVYLCASSFGLAGYEQYFGPGTRLTVT.

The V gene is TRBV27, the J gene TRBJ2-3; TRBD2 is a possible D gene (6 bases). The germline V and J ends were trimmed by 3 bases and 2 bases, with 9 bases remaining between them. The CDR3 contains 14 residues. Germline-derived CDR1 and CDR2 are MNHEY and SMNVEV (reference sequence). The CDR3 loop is CASSFERATDTQYF. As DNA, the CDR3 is TGTGCCAGCAGTTTCGAGCGGGCCACAGATACGCAGTATTTT.

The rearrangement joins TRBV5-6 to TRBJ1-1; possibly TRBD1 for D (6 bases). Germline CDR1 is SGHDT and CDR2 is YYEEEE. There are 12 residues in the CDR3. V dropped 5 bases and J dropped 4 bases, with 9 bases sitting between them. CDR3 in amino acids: CASRGGGTEAFF. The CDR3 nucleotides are TGTGCCAGCAGGGGAGGGGGCACTGAAGCTTTCTTT.

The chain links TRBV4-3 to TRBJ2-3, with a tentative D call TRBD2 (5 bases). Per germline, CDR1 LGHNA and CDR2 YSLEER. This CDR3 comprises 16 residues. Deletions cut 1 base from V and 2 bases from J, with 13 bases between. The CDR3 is CASSQGLADPTDTQYF. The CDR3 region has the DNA TGCGCCAGCAGCCAAGGCCTAGCTGACCCCACAGATACGCAGTATTTT.

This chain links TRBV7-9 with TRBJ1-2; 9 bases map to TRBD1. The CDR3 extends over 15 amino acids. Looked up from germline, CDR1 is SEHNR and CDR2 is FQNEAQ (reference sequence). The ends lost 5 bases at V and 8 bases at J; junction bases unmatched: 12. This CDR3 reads CASSPGTGRLKGYTF. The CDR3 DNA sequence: TGTGCCAGCAGCCCCGGGACAGGGAGGCTAAAGGGCTACACCTTC.

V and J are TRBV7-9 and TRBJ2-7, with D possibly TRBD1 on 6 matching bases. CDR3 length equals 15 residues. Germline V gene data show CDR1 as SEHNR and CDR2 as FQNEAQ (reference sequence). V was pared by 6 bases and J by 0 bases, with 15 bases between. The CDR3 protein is CASSITGLHSYEQYF. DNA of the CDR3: TGTGCCAGCAGTATAACAGGGTTACACTCCTACGAGCAGTACTTC.

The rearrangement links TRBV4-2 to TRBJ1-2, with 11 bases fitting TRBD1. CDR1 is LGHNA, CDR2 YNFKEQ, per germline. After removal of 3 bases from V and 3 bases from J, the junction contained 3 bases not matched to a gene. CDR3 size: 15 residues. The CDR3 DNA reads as TGTGCCAGCAGCCACCGGACAGGGGGCGACTATGGCTACACCTTC. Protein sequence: CASSHRTGGDYGYTF.

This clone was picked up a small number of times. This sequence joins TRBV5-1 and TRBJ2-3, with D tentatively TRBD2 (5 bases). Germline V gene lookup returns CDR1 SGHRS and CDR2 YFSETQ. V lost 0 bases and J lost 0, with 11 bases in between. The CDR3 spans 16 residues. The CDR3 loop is CASSLERRLSTDTQYF. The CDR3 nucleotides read TGCGCCAGCAGCTTGGAGCGAAGACTAAGCACAGATACGCAGTATTTT.

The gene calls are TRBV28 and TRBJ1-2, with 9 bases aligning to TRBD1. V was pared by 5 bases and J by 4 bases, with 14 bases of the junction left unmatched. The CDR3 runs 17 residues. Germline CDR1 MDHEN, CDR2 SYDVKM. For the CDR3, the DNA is TGTGCCAGCAGTCAAAATCCCCCGGGACAGGGAGGCTATGGCTACACCTTC. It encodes CASSQNPPGQGGYGYTF.

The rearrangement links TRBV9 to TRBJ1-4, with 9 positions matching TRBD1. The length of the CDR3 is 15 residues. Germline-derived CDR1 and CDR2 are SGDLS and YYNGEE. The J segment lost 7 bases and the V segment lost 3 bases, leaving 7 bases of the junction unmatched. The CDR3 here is CASSGGQGGGEKLFF. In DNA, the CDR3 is TGTGCCAGCAGCGGGGGACAGGGCGGCGGTGAAAAACTGTTTTTT. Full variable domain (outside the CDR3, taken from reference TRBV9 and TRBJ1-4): DSGVTQTPKHLITATGQRVTLRCSPRSGDLSVYWYQQSLDQGLQFLIQYYNGEERAKGNILERFSAQQFPDLHSELNLSSLELGDSALYFCASSGGQGGGEKLFFGSGTQLSVL.

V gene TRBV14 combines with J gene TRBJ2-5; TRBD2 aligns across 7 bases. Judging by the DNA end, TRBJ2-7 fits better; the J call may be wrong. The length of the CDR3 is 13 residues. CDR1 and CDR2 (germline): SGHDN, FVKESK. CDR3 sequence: CASSRLGGVEQYF. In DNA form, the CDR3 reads TGTGCCAGCAGCCGTTTGGGGGGGGTCGAGCAGTACTTC.

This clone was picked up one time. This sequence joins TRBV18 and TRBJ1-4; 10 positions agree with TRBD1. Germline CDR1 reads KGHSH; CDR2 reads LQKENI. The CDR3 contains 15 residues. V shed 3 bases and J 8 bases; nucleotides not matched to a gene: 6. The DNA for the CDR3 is TGTGCCAGCTCACCGGGGACAGGGGCCGGGGAAAAACTGTTTTTT. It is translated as CASSPGTGAGEKLFF.

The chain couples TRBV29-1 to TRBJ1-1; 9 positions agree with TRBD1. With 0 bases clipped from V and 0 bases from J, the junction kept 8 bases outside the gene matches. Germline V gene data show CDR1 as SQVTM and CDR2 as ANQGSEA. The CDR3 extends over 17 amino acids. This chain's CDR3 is CSVEDGAGQGMNTEAFF. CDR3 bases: TGCAGCGTTGAAGACGGAGCGGGACAGGGAATGAACACTGAAGCTTTCTTT.

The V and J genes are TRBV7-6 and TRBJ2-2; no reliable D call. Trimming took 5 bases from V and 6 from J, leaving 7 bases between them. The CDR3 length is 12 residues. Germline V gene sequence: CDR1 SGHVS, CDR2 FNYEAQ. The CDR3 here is CASSPLAGELFF. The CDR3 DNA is TGTGCCAGCAGCCCCCTCGCCGGGGAGCTGTTTTTT.

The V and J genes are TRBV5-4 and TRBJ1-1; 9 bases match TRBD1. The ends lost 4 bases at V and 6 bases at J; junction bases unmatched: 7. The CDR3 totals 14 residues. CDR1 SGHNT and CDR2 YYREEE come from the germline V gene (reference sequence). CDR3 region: CASSPGTGSSEAFF. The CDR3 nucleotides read TGTGCCAGCAGCCCCGGGACAGGGAGTTCTGAAGCTTTCTTT.

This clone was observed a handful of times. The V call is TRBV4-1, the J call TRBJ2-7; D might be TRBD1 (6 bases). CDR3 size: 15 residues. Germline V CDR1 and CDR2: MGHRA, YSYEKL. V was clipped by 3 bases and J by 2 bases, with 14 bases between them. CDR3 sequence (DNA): TGCGCCAGCAGCCAGGCCGACAGGCCGACCTACGAGCAGTACTTC. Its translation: CASSQADRPTYEQYF.

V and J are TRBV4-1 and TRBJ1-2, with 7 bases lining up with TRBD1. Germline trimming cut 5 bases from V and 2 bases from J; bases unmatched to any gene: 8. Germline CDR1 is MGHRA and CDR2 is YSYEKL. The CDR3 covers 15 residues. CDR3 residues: CASSSTGAINYGYTF. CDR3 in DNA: TGCGCCAGCAGCTCTACAGGGGCTATAAACTATGGCTACACCTTC.

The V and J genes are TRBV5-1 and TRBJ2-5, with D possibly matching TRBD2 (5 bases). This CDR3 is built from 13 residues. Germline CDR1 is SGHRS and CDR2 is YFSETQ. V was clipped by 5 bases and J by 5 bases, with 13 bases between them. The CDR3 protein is CASSYGDLETQYF. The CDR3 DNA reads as TGCGCCAGCAGTTACGGGGATTTGGAGACCCAGTACTTC.

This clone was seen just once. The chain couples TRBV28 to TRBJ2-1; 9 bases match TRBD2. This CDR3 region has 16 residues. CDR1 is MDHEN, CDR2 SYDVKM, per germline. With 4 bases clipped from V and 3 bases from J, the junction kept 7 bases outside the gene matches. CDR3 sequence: CASSSDSGSFYNEQFF. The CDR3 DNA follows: TGTGCCAGCAGTTCAGATAGCGGGAGTTTCTACAATGAGCAGTTCTTC.